This TCR beta chain was recorded in a study of type 1 and type 2 diabetes patients. Whole-study context: Sequencing for the whole study yielded 18,976,912 paired-end reads. Findings and limits, study-wide: Unmatched age and gender across groups might bias interpretation. Type 1 diabetes repertoires were significantly less diverse than type 2 diabetes ones.

There are many counts of this clonotype. Its target is not known. The length of the CDR3 is 12 residues. Germline CDR1 LNHDA, CDR2 SQIVND (reference sequence). Trimming left V 7 bases short and J 2 bases short, with 8 bases between. The PCR template was genomic DNA. Multiplex PCR with 30 forward and 13 reverse primers amplified the TCR beta CDR3. Via MiXCR, TCRdb re-called the multiplex PCR reads, giving one row per CDR3 protein. This sample has 250,000 to 300,000 distinct CDR3 sequences, with roughly 48% found just once. The source material was peripheral blood mononuclear cells (PBMCs). The source is a man younger than 35 with type 2 diabetes. The chain combines TRBV19 with TRBJ1-2, with no clear D. DNA of the CDR3: TGTGCCAGTACAACGGGAAACTATGGCTACACCTTC. Residues: CASTTGNYGYTF. Full variable domain (rest looked up from reference TRBV19 and TRBJ1-2): DGGITQSPKYLFRKEGQNVTLSCEQNLNHDAMYWYRQDPGQGLRLIYYSQIVNDFQKGDIAEGYSVSREKKESFPLTVTSAQKNPTAFYLCASTTGNYGYTFGSGTRLTVV.